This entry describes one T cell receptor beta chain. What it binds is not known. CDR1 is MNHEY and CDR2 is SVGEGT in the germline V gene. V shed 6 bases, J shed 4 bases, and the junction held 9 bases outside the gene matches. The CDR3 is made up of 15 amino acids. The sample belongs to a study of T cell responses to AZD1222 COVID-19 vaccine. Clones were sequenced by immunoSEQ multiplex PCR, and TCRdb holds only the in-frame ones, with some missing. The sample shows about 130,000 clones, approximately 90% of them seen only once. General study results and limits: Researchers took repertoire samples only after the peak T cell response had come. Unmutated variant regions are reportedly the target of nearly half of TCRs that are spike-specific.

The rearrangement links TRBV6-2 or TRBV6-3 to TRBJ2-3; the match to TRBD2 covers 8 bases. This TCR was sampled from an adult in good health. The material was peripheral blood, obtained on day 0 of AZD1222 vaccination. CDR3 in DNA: TGTGCCAGCAGCCGGGGGGGTAGTTGGGCAGATACGCAGTATTTT. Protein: CASSRGGSWADTQYF.